This entry concerns a single T cell receptor (beta chain). Germline V gene lookup returns CDR1 SNHLY and CDR2 FYNNEI. V lost 6 bases, J lost 5 bases, and 10 bases stayed unmatched. This CDR3 contains 15 residues. The protocol was immunoSEQ multiplex PCR, while the TCRdb copy is restricted to in-frame clones and leaves out a portion. The table shows approximately 220,000 clones, with 75% to 90% occurring only once. This entry belongs to a study of blood T cell repertoires in COVID-19. Study context: Material from acute and convalescent COVID-19 was sourced from the United States, Italy and Spain.

The sequence derives from a woman aged 25-40 years who had been exposed to COVID-19. The V and J genes are TRBV2 and TRBJ1-2; 9 bases agree with TRBD1. The sequencing input was PBMCs or T cells enriched from blood (not recorded which). The CDR3 sequence: CASRETTGGAYGYTF. Here the CDR3 DNA reads TGTGCCAGCAGGGAAACGACAGGGGGGGCTTATGGCTACACCTTC.